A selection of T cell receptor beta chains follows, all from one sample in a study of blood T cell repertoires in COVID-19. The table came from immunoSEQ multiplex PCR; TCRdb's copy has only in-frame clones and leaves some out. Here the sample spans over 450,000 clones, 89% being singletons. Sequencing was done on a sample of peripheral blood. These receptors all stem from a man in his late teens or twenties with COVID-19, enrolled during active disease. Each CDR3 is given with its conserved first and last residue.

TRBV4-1 CASSQSRLAGSDTQYF
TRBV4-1 CASSQGAGAYEQYF
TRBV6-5 CASSFDRNTEAFF
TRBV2 CASSETGEQYF
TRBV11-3 CASSLGEIGTSETQYF
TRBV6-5 CASSYEARGLEGYTF
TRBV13 CASSHRWRGRNEQFF
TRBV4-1 CASSPVAGVTYEQYF
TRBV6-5 CASSNGGDTDTQYF
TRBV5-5 CASSWEGVTPYNSPLHF
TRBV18 CASSLLGTSGLKETQYF
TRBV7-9 CASSTPRGGQETQYF
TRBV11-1 CASSLLAGVSYEQYF
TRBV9 CASSVDVGGPKLFF
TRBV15 CATSSESGGVKNEQFF